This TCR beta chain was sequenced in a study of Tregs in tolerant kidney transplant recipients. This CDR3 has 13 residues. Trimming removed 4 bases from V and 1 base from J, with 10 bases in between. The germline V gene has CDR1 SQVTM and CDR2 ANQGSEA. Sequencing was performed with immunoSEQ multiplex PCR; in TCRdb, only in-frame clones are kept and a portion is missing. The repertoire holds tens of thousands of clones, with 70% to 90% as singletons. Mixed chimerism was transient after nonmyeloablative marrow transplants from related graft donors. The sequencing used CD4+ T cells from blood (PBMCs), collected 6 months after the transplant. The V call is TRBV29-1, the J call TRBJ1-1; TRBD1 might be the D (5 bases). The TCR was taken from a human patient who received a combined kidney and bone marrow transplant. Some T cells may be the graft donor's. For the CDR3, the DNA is TGCAGCGTTGTCCGGACATCGAACACTGAAGCTTTCTTT. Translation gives CSVVRTSNTEAFF.